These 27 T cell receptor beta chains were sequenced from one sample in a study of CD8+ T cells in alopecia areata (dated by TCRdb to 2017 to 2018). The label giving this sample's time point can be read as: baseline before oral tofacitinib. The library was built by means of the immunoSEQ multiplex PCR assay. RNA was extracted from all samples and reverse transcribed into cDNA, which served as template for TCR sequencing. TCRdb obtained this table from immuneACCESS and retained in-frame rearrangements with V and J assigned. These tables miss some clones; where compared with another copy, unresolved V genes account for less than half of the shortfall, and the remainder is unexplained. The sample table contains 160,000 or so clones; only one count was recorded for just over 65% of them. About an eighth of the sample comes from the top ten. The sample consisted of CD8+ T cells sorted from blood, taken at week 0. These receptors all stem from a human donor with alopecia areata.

The CDR3 reads CASSGPGTGGVYGYTF. For the CDR3, the DNA is TGTGCCAGCAGCGGCCCGGGGACAGGGGGCGTCTATGGCTACACCTTC. This chain links TRBV7-9 with TRBJ1-2; 12 bases map to TRBD1. The CDR3 is made up of 16 amino acids. Germline trimming cut 5 bases from V and 4 bases from J; bases unmatched to any gene: 8. Germline V gene lookup returns CDR1 SEHNR and CDR2 FQNEAQ (reference sequence).

This CDR3 reads CASRSGAGLHQPQHF. For the CDR3, the DNA is TGTGCCAGCAGGAGCGGGGCAGGGCTACATCAGCCCCAGCATTTT. V and J are TRBV2 and TRBJ1-5; tentatively, D is TRBD1 (5 bases). Germline lookup yields CDR1 SNHLY and CDR2 FYNNEI. There are 15 residues in the CDR3. V lost 6 bases and J lost 5, with 17 bases in between.

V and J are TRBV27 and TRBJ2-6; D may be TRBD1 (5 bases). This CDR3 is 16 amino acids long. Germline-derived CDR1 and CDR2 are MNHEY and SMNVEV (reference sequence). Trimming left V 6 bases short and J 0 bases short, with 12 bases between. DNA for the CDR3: TGTGCCAGCAGAAGTGACAGCTACTCTGGGGCCAACGTCCTGACTTTC. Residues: CASRSDSYSGANVLTF.

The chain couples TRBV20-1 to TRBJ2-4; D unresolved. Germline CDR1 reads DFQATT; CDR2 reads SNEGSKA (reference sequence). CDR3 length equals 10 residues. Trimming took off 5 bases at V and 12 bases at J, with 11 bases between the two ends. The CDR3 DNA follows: TGCAGTGCTGGCGCGACTGATCAGTACTTC. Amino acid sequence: CSAGATDQYF.

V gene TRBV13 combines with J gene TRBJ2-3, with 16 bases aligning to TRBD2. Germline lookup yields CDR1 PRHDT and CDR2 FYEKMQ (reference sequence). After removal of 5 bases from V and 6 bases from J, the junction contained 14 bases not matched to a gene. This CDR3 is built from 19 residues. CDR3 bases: TGTGCCAGCAGCGTCGGACCGGGACTAGCGGGGGGGCCGGGGGATACGCAGTATTTT. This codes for CASSVGPGLAGGPGDTQYF.

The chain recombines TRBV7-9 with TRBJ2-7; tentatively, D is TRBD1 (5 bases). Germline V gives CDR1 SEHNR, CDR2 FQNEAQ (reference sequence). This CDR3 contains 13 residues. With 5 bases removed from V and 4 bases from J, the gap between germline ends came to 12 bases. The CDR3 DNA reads TGTGCCAGCAGCCCAGCAGACAGTTACGAGCAGTACTTC. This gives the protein CASSPADSYEQYF.

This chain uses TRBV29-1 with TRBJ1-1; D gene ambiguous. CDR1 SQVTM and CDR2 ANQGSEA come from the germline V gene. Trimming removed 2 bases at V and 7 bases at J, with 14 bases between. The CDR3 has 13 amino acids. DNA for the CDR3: TGCAGCGTTGAATCGAGTGGGGAAAGTGAAGCTTTCTTT. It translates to CSVESSGESEAFF.

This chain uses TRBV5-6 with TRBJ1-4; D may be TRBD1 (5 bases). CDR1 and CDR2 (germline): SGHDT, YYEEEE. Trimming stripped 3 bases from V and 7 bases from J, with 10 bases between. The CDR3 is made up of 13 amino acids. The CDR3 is CASSSGSPEKLFF. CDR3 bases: TGTGCCAGCAGCTCAGGGTCTCCTGAAAAACTGTTTTTT.

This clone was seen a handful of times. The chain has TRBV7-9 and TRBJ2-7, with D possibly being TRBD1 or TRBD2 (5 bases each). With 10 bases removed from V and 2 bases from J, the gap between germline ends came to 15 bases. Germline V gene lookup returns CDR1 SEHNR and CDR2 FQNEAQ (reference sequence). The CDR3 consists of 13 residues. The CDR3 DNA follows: TGTGCCATCCGGGAACAGGCGACCTACGAGCAGTACTTC. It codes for CAIREQATYEQYF. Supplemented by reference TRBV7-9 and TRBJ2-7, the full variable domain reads DTGVSQNPRHKITKRGQNVTFRCDPISEHNRLYWYRQTLGQGPEFLTYFQNEAQLEKSRLLSDRFSAERPKGSFSTLEIQRTEQGDSAMYLCAIREQATYEQYFGPGTRLTVT.

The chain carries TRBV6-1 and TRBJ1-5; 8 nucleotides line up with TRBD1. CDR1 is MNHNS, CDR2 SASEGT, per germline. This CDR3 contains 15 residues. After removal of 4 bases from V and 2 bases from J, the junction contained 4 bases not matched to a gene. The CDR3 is CASSGLDRGNQPQHF. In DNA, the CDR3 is TGTGCCAGCAGTGGGTTGGACAGGGGCAATCAGCCCCAGCATTTT.

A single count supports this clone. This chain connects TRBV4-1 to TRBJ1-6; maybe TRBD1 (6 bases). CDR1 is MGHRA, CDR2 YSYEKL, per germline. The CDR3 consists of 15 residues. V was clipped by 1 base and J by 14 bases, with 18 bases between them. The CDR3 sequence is CASSQGGTPSKSLHF. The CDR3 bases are TGCGCCAGCAGCCAAGGGGGGACACCGTCTAAATCCCTCCACTTT.

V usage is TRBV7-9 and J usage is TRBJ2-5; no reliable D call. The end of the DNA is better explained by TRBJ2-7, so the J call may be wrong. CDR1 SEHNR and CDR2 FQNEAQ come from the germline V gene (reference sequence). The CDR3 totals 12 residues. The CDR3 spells CASSPVPYEQYF. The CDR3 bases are TGTGCCAGCAGCCCCGTCCCCTACGAGCAGTACTTC.

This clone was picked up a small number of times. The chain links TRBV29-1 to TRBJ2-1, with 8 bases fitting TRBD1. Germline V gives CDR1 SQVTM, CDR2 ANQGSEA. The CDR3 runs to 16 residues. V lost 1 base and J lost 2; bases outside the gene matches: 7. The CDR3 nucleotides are TGCAGCGTTGAAGGGGCGGACAGGGATACCTACAATGAGCAGTTCTTC. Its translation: CSVEGADRDTYNEQFF.

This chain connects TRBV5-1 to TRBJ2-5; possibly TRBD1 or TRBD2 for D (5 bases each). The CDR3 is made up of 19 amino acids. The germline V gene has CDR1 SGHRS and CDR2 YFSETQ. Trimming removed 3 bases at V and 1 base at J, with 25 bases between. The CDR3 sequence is CASSWDLDIGVGPQETQYF. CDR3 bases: TGCGCCAGCAGCTGGGACCTGGATATAGGAGTGGGCCCCCAAGAGACCCAGTACTTC.

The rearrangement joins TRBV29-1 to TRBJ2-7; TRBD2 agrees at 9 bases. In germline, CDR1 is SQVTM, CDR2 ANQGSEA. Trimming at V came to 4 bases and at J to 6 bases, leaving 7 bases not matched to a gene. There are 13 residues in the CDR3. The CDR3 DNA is TGCAGCGTTGCCCTAGCGGGGTATTCCGAGCAGTACTTC. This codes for CSVALAGYSEQYF.

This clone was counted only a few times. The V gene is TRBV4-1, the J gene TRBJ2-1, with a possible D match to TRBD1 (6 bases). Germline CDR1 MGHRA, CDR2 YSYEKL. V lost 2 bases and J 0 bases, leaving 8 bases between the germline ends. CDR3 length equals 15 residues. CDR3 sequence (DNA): TGCGCCAGCAGCCAACGGGACACCTCCTACAATGAGCAGTTCTTC. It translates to CASSQRDTSYNEQFF.

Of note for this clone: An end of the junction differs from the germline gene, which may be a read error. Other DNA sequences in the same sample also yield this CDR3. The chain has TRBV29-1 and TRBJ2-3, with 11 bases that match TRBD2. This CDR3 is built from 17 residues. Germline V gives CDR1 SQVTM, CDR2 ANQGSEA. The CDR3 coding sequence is TGCAGCGTTGAATCTCCCGGGACTAGCGGCCATGTCGATACGCAGTACTTT. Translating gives CSVESPGTSGHVDTQYF.

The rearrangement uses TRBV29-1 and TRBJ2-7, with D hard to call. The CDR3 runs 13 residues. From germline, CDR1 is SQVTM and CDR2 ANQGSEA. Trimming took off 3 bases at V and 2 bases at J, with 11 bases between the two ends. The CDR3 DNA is TGCAGCGTTGAGAATGGGGTCCCCTACGAGCAGTACTTC. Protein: CSVENGVPYEQYF.

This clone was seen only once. The CDR3 protein is CASSVDSGGVNEQFF. DNA of the CDR3: TGTGCCAGCAGCGTAGACAGCGGGGGCGTCAATGAGCAGTTCTTC. The V call is TRBV9, the J call TRBJ2-1; TRBD2 matches at 8 bases. The CDR3 totals 15 residues. With V trimmed by 0 bases and J by 6 bases, 5 bases remained unmatched. Looked up from germline, CDR1 is SGDLS and CDR2 is YYNGEE.

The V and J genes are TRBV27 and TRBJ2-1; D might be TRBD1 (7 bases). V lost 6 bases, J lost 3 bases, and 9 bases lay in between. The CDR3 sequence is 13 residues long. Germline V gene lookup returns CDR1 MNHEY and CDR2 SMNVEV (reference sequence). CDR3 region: CASSQGGYNEQFF. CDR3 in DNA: TGTGCCAGCAGCCAGGGGGGCTACAATGAGCAGTTCTTC.

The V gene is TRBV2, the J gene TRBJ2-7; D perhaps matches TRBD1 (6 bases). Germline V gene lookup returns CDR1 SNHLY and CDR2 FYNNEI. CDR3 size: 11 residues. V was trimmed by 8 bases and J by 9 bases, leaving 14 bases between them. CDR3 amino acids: CASWTATGQYF. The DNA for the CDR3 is TGTGCCAGCTGGACAGCCACGGGGCAGTACTTC.

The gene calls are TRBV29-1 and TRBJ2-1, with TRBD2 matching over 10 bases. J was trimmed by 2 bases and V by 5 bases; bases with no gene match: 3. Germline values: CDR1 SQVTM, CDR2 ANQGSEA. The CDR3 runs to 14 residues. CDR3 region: CSVLAGDTYNEQFF. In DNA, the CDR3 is TGCAGCGTTCTAGCGGGGGATACCTACAATGAGCAGTTCTTC.

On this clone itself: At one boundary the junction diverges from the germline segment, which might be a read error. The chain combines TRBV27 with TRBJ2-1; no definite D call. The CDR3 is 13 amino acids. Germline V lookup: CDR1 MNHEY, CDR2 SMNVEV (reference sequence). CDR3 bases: TGTGCCAGCAGTCCCGGGTCCTTCAATGAGCAGTTCTTC. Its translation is CASSPGSFNEQFF.

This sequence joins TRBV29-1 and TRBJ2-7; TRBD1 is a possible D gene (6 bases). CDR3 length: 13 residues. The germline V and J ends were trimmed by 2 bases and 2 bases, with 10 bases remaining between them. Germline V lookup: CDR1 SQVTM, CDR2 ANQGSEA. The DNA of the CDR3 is TGCAGCGTTGAATGGGACAAGCCCTACGAGCAGTACTTC. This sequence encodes CSVEWDKPYEQYF.

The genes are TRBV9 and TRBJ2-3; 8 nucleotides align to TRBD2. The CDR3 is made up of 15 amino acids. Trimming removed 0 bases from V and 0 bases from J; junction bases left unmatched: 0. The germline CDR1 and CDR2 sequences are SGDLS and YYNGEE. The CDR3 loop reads CASSVGLASTDTQYF. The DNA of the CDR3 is TGTGCCAGCAGCGTAGGACTAGCGAGCACAGATACGCAGTATTTT.

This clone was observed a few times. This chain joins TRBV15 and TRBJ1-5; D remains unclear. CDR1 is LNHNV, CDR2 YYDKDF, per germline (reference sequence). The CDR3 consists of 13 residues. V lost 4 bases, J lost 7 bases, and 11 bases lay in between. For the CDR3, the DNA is TGTGCCACCAGCACTGGACTTTCCCAGCCCCAGCATTTT. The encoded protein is CATSTGLSQPQHF. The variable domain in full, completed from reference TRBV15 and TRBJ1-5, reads DAMVIQNPRYQVTQFGKPVTLSCSQTLNHNVMYWYQQKSSQAPKLLFHYYDKDFNNEADTPDNFQSRRPNTSFCFLDIRSPGLGDTAMYLCATSTGLSQPQHFGDGTRLSIL.

CDR3 bases: TGCGCCAGCAGCTCCGAGGGGGGCCTCGGGAATGAGCAGTTCTTC. Protein: CASSSEGGLGNEQFF. The chain carries TRBV5-1 and TRBJ2-1, with D perhaps assigned TRBD1 or TRBD2 (6 bases each). The CDR3 totals 15 residues. In germline, CDR1 is SGHRS, CDR2 YFSETQ. The V gene lost 3 bases and the J gene lost 7 bases, with 17 bases spanning the gap. The full variable domain, its missing parts supplied by reference TRBV5-1 and TRBJ2-1, is KAGVTQTPRYLIKTRGQQVTLSCSPISGHRSVSWYQQTPGQGLQFLFEYFSETQRNKGNFPGRFSGRQFSNSRSEMNVSTLELGDSALYLCASSSEGGLGNEQFFGPGTRLTVL.